Below, 27 T cell receptor beta chains from the same sample are listed, as sequenced in a study of Graves' ophthalmopathy and Graves' hyperthyroidism. From RNA, the CDR3 regions of TCR beta chains were amplified and sequenced. An opening RT-PCR round employed HTBI primers and preceded a second-round multiplex PCR. One entry per CDR3 protein, called by TCRdb with MiXCR from the multiplex PCR reads. The sample has 650,000 to 900,000 distinct CDR3 sequences, 40% seen once. Specimen: peripheral blood. All receptors derive from an adult man with Graves' ophthalmopathy.

The chain uses TRBV19 and TRBJ1-5; no reliable D call. This CDR3 region has 14 residues. V shed 7 bases and J shed 3 bases, with 13 bases lying between them. The germline V gene encodes CDR1 LNHDA and CDR2 SQIVND (reference sequence). The CDR3 reads CASNSRVVNQPQHF. In nucleotides, the CDR3 is TGTGCCAGTAACTCAAGGGTGGTCAATCAGCCCCAGCATTTT. The entire variable domain, with the rest obtained from reference TRBV19 and TRBJ1-5, is as follows: DGGITQSPKYLFRKEGQNVTLSCEQNLNHDAMYWYRQDPGQGLRLIYYSQIVNDFQKGDIAEGYSVSREKKESFPLTVTSAQKNPTAFYLCASNSRVVNQPQHFGDGTRLSIL.

This clonotype was recorded at least ten times. This rearrangement joins TRBV6-6 to TRBJ1-3, with no clear D. Trimming took off 5 bases at V and 4 bases at J, with 3 bases between the two ends. Germline values: CDR1 MNHNY, CDR2 SVGAGI (reference sequence). CDR3 length: 11 amino acids. The CDR3, as DNA: TGTGCCAGCAGTAACGGAAACACCATATATTTT. Its protein product is CASSNGNTIYF.

This clonotype was detected a few times. The rearrangement joins TRBV20-1 to TRBJ2-7; D unclear. The CDR3 covers 16 residues. Germline V CDR1 and CDR2: DFQATT, SNEGSKA (reference sequence). V was clipped by 5 bases and J by 2 bases, with 22 bases between them. CDR3 residues: CSAAEDGRNSAYEQYF. The CDR3, as DNA: TGCAGTGCTGCCGAGGACGGAAGAAATTCGGCCTACGAGCAGTACTTC.

Of note for this clonotype: One end of the junction fails to match germline, which may point to a read error. J is TRBJ2-5 and V is TRBV14, with D uncertain. Germline loops: CDR1 SGHDN, CDR2 FVKESK. The CDR3 runs 15 residues. The CDR3 coding sequence is TGTGCCAGCAGCCCTAAAATCGGGCTACAAGAGACCCAGGACTTC. This encodes CASSPKIGLQETQDF.

A word on this clonotype: At one of its ends the junction is not consistent with the germline gene, which may arise from a read error. The chain carries TRBV10-3 and TRBJ2-6; 7 bases map to TRBD2. CDR3 size: 18 residues. From germline, CDR1 is ENHRY and CDR2 SYGVKD. The CDR3 DNA reads as TGTGCCAGCAGTTACCGTCCGAGACTAGCTGCTGGGGCCAACGTCCTGACTTTC. It encodes CASSYRPRLAAGANVLTF.

About this clonotype itself: A much larger clone differs by one base, so this may be a read error. The V and J genes are TRBV7-2 and TRBJ2-6, with TRBD1 identical over 7 bases. This CDR3 is built from 17 residues. Losses at the gene ends were 5 bases for V and 8 bases for J; bases not matched to a gene: 15. In germline, CDR1 is SGHTA, CDR2 FQGNSA. In DNA form, the CDR3 reads TGTGCCAGCAGCCTAGACAGGGAAGCTTTTAGGACCAACGTCCTGACTTTC. Protein product: CASSLDREAFRTNVLTF.

This clonotype was observed a handful of times. The rearrangement uses TRBV7-7 and TRBJ2-3, with TRBD2 as a possible D gene (5 bases). In germline, CDR1 is SSHAT, CDR2 FNYEAQ (reference sequence). The CDR3 consists of 13 residues. Trimming left V 1 base short and J 6 bases short, with 8 bases between. The CDR3 DNA is TGTGCCAGCAGCTTAGACGGCGGGGATACGCAGTATTTT. Amino acids: CASSLDGGDTQYF.

This clonotype was detected many times. CDR3 protein: CSVEMGHGTEAFF. The DNA of the CDR3 is TGCAGCGTTGAGATGGGGCACGGCACTGAAGCTTTCTTT. V usage is TRBV29-1 and J usage is TRBJ1-1; D might be TRBD1 (5 bases). V lost 3 bases, J lost 4 bases, and 12 bases lay in between. There are 13 residues in the CDR3. Germline CDR1 reads SQVTM; CDR2 reads ANQGSEA.

This clonotype was picked up a small number of times. The chain joins TRBV9 to TRBJ2-6; 7 positions match TRBD1. With 0 bases clipped from V and 0 bases from J, the junction kept 6 bases outside the gene matches. The CDR3 has 18 amino acids. Germline CDR1 is SGDLS and CDR2 is YYNGEE. This CDR3 is CASSVADRAYSGANVLTF. The CDR3 DNA reads as TGTGCCAGCAGCGTAGCCGACAGGGCCTACTCTGGGGCCAACGTCCTGACTTTC.

V is TRBV19 and J is TRBJ1-5; no clear D gene. V was shortened by 4 bases and J by 3 bases, with 10 bases between the two germline ends. Germline CDR1 is LNHDA and CDR2 is SQIVND (reference sequence). The CDR3 totals 14 residues. In DNA, the CDR3 is TGTGCCAGTAGTAGCGACGTGTTCAATCAGCCCCAGCATTTT. Encoded protein: CASSSDVFNQPQHF.

This chain links TRBV29-1 with TRBJ1-2, with D possibly TRBD1 on 5 matching bases. Germline V gene lookup returns CDR1 SQVTM and CDR2 ANQGSEA. This CDR3 has 15 residues. V lost 4 bases and J lost 4, with 19 bases in between. CDR3 in amino acids: CSVAGGTGLAYGYTF. The CDR3, as DNA: TGCAGCGTTGCGGGAGGGACTGGCCTAGCCTATGGCTACACCTTC. The entire variable domain, with the rest obtained from reference TRBV29-1 and TRBJ1-2, is as follows: SAVISQKPSRDICQRGTSLTIQCQVDSQVTMMFWYRQQPGQSLTLIATANQGSEATYESGFVIDKFPISRPNLTFSTLTVSNMSPEDSSIYLCSVAGGTGLAYGYTFGSGTRLTVV.

This clonotype was counted a few times. The chain couples TRBV7-9 to TRBJ1-5; TRBD1 matches 10 bases. Trimming at V came to 5 bases and at J to 6 bases, leaving 7 bases not matched to a gene. Germline-derived CDR1 and CDR2 are SEHNR and FQNEAQ (reference sequence). This CDR3 spans 15 amino acids. The CDR3 spells CASSATGGRGQPQHF. For the CDR3, the DNA is TGTGCCAGCAGCGCGACAGGGGGCAGGGGTCAGCCCCAGCATTTT.

This chain links TRBV7-9 with TRBJ2-7; D is unresolved. CDR1 and CDR2 from the germline V gene are SEHNR and FQNEAQ (reference sequence). CDR3 length equals 14 residues. V lost 5 bases to trimming and J lost 4 bases, with 15 bases between them. The CDR3 is CASSELGGDYEQYF. CDR3 DNA sequence: TGTGCCAGCAGCGAACTGGGCGGAGATTACGAGCAGTACTTC.

This clonotype has a count of ten or more. The chain employs TRBV7-8 and TRBJ1-4, with 9 bases fitting TRBD1. Germline trimming cut 3 bases from V and 6 bases from J; bases unmatched to any gene: 2. CDR3 length: 14 amino acids. Per the germline V gene, CDR1 is SGHVS and CDR2 is FQNEAQ. The CDR3 DNA reads as TGTGCCAGCAGCTTCCGGGACAGGGATGAAAAACTGTTTTTT. This translates into CASSFRDRDEKLFF.

This clonotype was detected ten times or more. This chain links TRBV11-2 with TRBJ2-5, with TRBD2 matching 7 bases. J was trimmed by 2 bases and V by 0 bases; bases with no gene match: 0. From germline, CDR1 is SGHAT and CDR2 FQNNGV. This CDR3 is built from 14 residues. This CDR3 is CASSLDGGQETQYF. In nucleotides, the CDR3 is TGTGCCAGCAGCTTAGACGGGGGGCAAGAGACCCAGTACTTC.

This clonotype was seen only once. One end of the junction is discordant with germline, which a read error may explain. The chain employs TRBV7-2 and TRBJ2-7; D is unclear. The CDR3 is 13 amino acids. Germline CDR1 is SGHTA and CDR2 is FQGNSA. The CDR3 DNA is TGTGCCAGCAGCGTTCTTCGGATCTACGAGCAGTGCTTC. This translates into CASSVLRIYEQCF. The full variable domain, in which reference TRBV7-2 and TRBJ2-7 provide the parts outside the CDR3, is GAGVSQSPSNKVTEKGKDVELRCDPISGHTALYWYRQSLGQGLEFLIYFQGNSAPDKSGLPSDRFSAERTGGSVSTLTIQRTQQEDSAVYLCASSVLRIYEQCFGPGTRLTVT.

The chain has TRBV7-2 and TRBJ2-3, with a possible D match to TRBD2 (6 bases). Germline values: CDR1 SGHTA, CDR2 FQGNSA. The CDR3 sequence is 14 residues long. The ends were cut back, 5 bases at V and 4 bases at J, with 13 bases in the middle. CDR3 amino acids: CASSPLASADTQYF. CDR3 bases: TGTGCCAGCAGCCCACTAGCATCAGCAGATACGCAGTATTTT.

CDR3 protein: CSARGNGDRGPMAEAFF. The CDR3 DNA follows: TGCAGTGCTAGGGGAAACGGGGACAGGGGGCCTATGGCTGAAGCTTTCTTT. This chain joins TRBV20-1 and TRBJ1-1; TRBD1 matches 12 bases. The CDR3 contains 17 residues. Germline CDR1 and CDR2: DFQATT and SNEGSKA (reference sequence). J lost 6 bases, V lost 3 bases, and 14 bases had no gene match.

Points on this clonotype: At one end, the junction sequence differs from germline, possibly due to a read error. V and J are TRBV2 and TRBJ1-5, with a tentative D call TRBD1 (6 bases). Germline loops: CDR1 SNHLY, CDR2 FYNNEI. The CDR3 loop spans 16 amino acids. CDR3: CASSQEVPGAAQPQHF. Written as DNA, the CDR3 is TGCGCCAGCAGCCAAGAGGTCCCGGGGGCGGCTCAGCCCCAGCATTTT.

The V and J genes are TRBV7-7 and TRBJ2-3, with TRBD2 matching over 9 bases. Germline CDR1 reads SSHAT; CDR2 reads FNYEAQ (reference sequence). Trimming at V came to 5 bases and at J to 3 bases, leaving 9 bases not matched to a gene. The CDR3 spans 16 residues. The CDR3 loop reads CASSRGGSGGTDTQYF. CDR3 coding DNA: TGTGCCAGCAGCCGTGGAGGTAGCGGGGGAACAGATACGCAGTATTTT.

This clonotype came up a few times. The V call is TRBV12-3 or TRBV12-4, the J call TRBJ1-2; possibly TRBD1 for D (6 bases). The CDR3 extends over 15 amino acids. V was cut by 6 bases and J by 2 bases, with 16 bases left in between. The CDR3 loop reads CASSSRAGDNYGYTF. Here the CDR3 DNA reads TGTGCCAGCAGCTCGCGGGCAGGGGACAACTATGGCTACACCTTC.

V is TRBV6-5 and J is TRBJ2-3; D possibly corresponds to TRBD2 (5 bases). This CDR3 is 15 amino acids long. Trimming cost V 2 bases and J 0 bases, with 9 bases left between them. Germline CDR1 is MNHEY and CDR2 is SVGAGI. CDR3 coding DNA: TGTGCCAGCAGTTACCGGGAAACTAGCACAGATACGCAGTATTTT. Protein sequence: CASSYRETSTDTQYF.

This sequence joins TRBV5-1 and TRBJ1-5; a weak D match, TRBD1 (5 bases). Trimming removed 5 bases at V and 3 bases at J, with 12 bases between. The CDR3 is 14 residues long. The germline gives CDR1 SGHRS, CDR2 YFSETQ. The CDR3 nucleotides read TGCGCCAGCAGTCGGGACGGACTCAATCAGCCCCAGCATTTT. It encodes CASSRDGLNQPQHF.

This clonotype was recorded at least ten times. The V call is TRBV29-1, the J call TRBJ2-7, with D tentatively TRBD1 (6 bases). V was cut by 3 bases and J by 3 bases, with 12 bases left in between. The V gene's germline CDR1 is SQVTM and CDR2 ANQGSEA. CDR3 length: 13 amino acids. The CDR3 DNA is TGCAGCGTTGAGTTGGCAGGGGACTACGAGCAGTACTTC. Its translation is CSVELAGDYEQYF.

In its sample, this clonotype was seen many times. The V gene is TRBV2, the J gene TRBJ2-5; D gene ambiguous. Trimming stripped 11 bases from V and 5 bases from J, with 18 bases between. The CDR3 has 13 amino acids. The V gene's germline CDR1 is SNHLY and CDR2 FYNNEI. The CDR3 loop reads CARSPRSGETQYF. CDR3 nucleotide sequence: TGTGCCCGCTCCCCCCGGTCCGGGGAGACCCAGTACTTC.

This clonotype was detected many times. The chain joins TRBV7-2 to TRBJ2-7; D gene ambiguous. The CDR3 sequence is 16 residues long. Germline loops: CDR1 SGHTA, CDR2 FQGNSA. V shed 5 bases and J shed 5 bases, with 22 bases lying between them. CDR3 in DNA: TGTGCCAGCAGCGCAAGACACTACCCCGTAAGCCACGAGCAGTACTTC. This translates into CASSARHYPVSHEQYF.

The gene calls are TRBV10-3 and TRBJ1-5, with 9 nucleotides matching TRBD1. The V segment lost 9 bases and the J segment 6 bases; nucleotides outside the gene matches: 9. CDR1 and CDR2 from the germline V gene are ENHRY and SYGVKD. The CDR3 sequence is 14 residues long. For the CDR3, the DNA is TGTGCCATAAACAGGGGACAGGGATCTCAGCCCCAGCATTTT. It yields the protein CAINRGQGSQPQHF.